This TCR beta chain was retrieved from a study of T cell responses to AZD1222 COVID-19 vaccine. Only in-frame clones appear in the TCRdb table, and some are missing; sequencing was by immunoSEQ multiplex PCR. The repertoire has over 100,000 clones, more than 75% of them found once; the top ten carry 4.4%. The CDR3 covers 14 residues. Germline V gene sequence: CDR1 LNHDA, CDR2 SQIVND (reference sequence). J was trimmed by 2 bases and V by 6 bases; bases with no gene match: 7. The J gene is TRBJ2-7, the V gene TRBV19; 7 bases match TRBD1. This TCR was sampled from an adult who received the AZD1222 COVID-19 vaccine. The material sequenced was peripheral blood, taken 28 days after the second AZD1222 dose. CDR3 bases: TGTGCCAGTAGCCCAGACAGGGATCCCTACGAGCAGTACTTC. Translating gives CASSPDRDPYEQYF.